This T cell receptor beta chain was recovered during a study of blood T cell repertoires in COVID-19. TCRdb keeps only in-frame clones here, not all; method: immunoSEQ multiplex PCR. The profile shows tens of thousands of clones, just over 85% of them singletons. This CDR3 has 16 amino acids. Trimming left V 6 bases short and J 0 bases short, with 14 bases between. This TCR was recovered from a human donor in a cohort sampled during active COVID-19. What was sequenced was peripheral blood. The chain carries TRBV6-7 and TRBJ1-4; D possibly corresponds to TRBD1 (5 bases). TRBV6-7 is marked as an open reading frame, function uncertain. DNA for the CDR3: TGTGCCAGCAGCCCACAGGACCCTGCAACTAATGAAAAACTGTTTTTT. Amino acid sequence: CASSPQDPATNEKLFF.